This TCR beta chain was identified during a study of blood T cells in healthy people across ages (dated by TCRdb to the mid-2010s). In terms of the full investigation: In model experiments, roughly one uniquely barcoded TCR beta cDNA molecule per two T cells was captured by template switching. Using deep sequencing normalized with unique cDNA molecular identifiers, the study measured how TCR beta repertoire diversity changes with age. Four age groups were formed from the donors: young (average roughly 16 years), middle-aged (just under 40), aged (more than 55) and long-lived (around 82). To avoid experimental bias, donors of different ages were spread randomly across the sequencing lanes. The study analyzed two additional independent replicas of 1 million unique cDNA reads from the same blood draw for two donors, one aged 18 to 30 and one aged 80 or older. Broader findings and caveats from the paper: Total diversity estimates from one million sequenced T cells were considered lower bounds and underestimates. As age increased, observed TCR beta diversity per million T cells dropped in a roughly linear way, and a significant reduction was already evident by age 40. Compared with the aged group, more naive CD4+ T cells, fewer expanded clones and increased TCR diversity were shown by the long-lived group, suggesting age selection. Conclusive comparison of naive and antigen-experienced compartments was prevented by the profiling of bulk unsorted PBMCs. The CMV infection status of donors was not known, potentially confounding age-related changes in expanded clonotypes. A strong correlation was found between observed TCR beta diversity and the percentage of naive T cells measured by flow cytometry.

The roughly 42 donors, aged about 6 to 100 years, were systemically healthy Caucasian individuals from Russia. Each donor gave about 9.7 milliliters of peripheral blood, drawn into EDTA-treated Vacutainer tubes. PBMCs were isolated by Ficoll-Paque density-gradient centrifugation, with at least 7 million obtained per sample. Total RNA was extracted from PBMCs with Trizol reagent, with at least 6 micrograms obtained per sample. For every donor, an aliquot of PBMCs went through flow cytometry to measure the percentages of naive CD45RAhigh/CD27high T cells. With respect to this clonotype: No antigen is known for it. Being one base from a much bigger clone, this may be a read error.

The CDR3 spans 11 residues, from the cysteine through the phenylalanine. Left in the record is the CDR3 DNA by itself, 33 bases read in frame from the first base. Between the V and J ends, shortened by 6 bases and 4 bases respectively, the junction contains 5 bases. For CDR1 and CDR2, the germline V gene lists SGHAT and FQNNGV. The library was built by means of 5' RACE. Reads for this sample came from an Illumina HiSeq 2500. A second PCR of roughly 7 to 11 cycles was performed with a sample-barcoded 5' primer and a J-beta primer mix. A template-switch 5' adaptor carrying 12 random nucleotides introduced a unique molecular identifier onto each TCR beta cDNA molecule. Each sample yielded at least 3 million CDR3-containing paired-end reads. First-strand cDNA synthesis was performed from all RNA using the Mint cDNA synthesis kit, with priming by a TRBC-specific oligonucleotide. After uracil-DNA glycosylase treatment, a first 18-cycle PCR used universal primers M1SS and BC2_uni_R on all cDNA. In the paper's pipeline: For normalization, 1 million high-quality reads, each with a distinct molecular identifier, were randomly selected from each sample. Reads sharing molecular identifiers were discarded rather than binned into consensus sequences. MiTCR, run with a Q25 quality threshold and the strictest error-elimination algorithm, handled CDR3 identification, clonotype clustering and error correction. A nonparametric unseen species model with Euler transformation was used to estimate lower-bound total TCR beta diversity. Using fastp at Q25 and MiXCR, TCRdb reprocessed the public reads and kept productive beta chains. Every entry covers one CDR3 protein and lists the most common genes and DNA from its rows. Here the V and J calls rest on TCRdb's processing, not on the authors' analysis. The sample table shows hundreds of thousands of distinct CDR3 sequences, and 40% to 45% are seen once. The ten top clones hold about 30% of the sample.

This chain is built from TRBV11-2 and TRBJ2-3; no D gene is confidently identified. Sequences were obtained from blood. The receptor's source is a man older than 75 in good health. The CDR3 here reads CASRSADTQYF. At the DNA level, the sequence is TGTGCCAGCAGGTCCGCAGATACGCAGTATTTT.